This TCR beta chain appears in the sequencing data of a study of blood T cell repertoires in COVID-19. The wider study: From T cells, B-cell-depleted T cells, or PBMCs came the material, which was cDNA or gDNA.

Profiled with immunoSEQ multiplex PCR; TCRdb holds only in-frame clones, not every one. The sample carries 180,000 or so clones, 86% recorded once. The CDR3 is made up of 16 amino acids. V shed 3 bases and J 4 bases; nucleotides not matched to a gene: 8. Germline CDR1 SGHRS, CDR2 YFSETQ. The clonotype comes from a woman aged 30 to 39 with active or convalescent COVID-19. The sample consisted of peripheral blood. The V call is TRBV5-1, the J call TRBJ1-4; 8 bases match TRBD1. In DNA, the CDR3 is TGCGCCAGCAGCTATTTCCCCGGACAGGGTAATGAAAAACTGTTTTTT. This translates into CASSYFPGQGNEKLFF. Together with reference TRBV5-1 and TRBJ1-4, the CDR3 gives the full variable domain: KAGVTQTPRYLIKTRGQQVTLSCSPISGHRSVSWYQQTPGQGLQFLFEYFSETQRNKGNFPGRFSGRQFSNSRSEMNVSTLELGDSALYLCASSYFPGQGNEKLFFGSGTQLSVL.